These T cell receptor beta chains were read from a single sample in a study of Tregs in tolerant kidney transplant recipients. Sequencing used immunoSEQ multiplex PCR; TCRdb keeps in-frame clones, though not all of them. The sample consists of 95,000 or so clones, under 95% of them appearing once. Sequences were derived from CD4+ T cells from blood (PBMCs), sampled 12 months after the transplant. The receptors were sampled from a human patient who received a combined kidney and bone marrow transplant. Some T cells may originate from the graft donor. Each CDR3 is given with its conserved first and last residue. The D gene is left open where the match is weak. Size is omitted from some rows. Given values are once, few, many or a class for expanded clones.

clone_size: once
v_call: TRBV9
d_call: TRBD2
j_call: TRBJ2-5
cdr3_nt: TGTGCCAGCAGCGTCCGGGGGGGCCAGGAGACCCAGTACTTC
cdr3_aa: CASSVRGGQETQYF

clone_size: NA
v_call: TRBV15
d_call: TRBD1
j_call: TRBJ1-1
cdr3_nt: TGTGCCACTCTCTCGACAGGGAGGAACACTGAAGCTTTCTTT
cdr3_aa: CATLSTGRNTEAFF

clone_size: NA
v_call: TRBV6-1
d_call: NA
j_call: TRBJ1-1
cdr3_nt: TGTGCCAGCAGTGTCCCGGTGAACACTGAAGCTTTCTTT
cdr3_aa: CASSVPVNTEAFF

clone_size: NA
v_call: TRBV2
d_call: NA
j_call: TRBJ2-2
cdr3_nt: TGTGCCAGCAGTGAACAACAGAACACCGGGGAGCTGTTTTTT
cdr3_aa: CASSEQQNTGELFF

clone_size: NA
v_call: TRBV28
d_call: TRBD2
j_call: TRBJ2-3
cdr3_nt: TGTGCCAGCGCGGGAGGGACGCAGTATTTT
cdr3_aa: CASAGGTQYF

clone_size: once
v_call: TRBV7-2
d_call: TRBD2
j_call: TRBJ2-1
cdr3_nt: TGTGCCAGCAGTTGGCTAGCGGAAAGGAATGAGCAGTTCTTC
cdr3_aa: CASSWLAERNEQFF

clone_size: NA
v_call: TRBV11-3
d_call: TRBD1
j_call: TRBJ2-7
cdr3_nt: TGTGCCAGCAGCCGGGGACAGGGCTACGAGCAGTACTTC
cdr3_aa: CASSRGQGYEQYF

clone_size: NA
v_call: TRBV4-1
d_call: TRBD1
j_call: TRBJ1-3
cdr3_nt: TGCGCCAGCAGCCCCAACAGGGGCTCTGGAAACACCATATATTTT
cdr3_aa: CASSPNRGSGNTIYF

clone_size: NA
v_call: TRBV15
d_call: TRBD1
j_call: TRBJ2-1
cdr3_nt: TGTGCCACCAGCAGGGACAGGGGGTACTACAATGAGCAGTTCTTC
cdr3_aa: CATSRDRGYYNEQFF

clone_size: NA
v_call: TRBV27
d_call: TRBD1
j_call: TRBJ2-7
cdr3_nt: TGTGCCAGCAGTCCGGGGACAGGAAGGGCCTCCTACGAGCAGTACTTC
cdr3_aa: CASSPGTGRASYEQYF

clone_size: NA
v_call: TRBV21-1
d_call: NA
j_call: TRBJ1-2
cdr3_nt: TGTGCCAGCAGCAGCCGGACAGGGGGAGGGTATGGCTACACCTTC
cdr3_aa: CASSSRTGGGYGYTF

clone_size: NA
v_call: TRBV27
d_call: NA
j_call: TRBJ2-1
cdr3_nt: TGTGCCAGCAGTCTAAGCTCCTACAATGAGCAGTTCTTC
cdr3_aa: CASSLSSYNEQFF

clone_size: NA
v_call: TRBV7-3
d_call: TRBD2
j_call: TRBJ2-3
cdr3_nt: TGTGCCAGCAGTCCAATCGGGGCGGGGGGACAAATCACAGATACGCAGTATTTT
cdr3_aa: CASSPIGAGGQITDTQYF

clone_size: NA
v_call: TRBV6-1
d_call: NA
j_call: TRBJ1-4
cdr3_nt: TGTGCCAGCAGGAGGAGTTTGGGGGGGGAACTGTTTTTT
cdr3_aa: CASRRSLGGELFF

clone_size: NA
v_call: TRBV2
d_call: NA
j_call: TRBJ2-2
cdr3_nt: TGTGCCAGCAGTCAACAGGGGGGGGTCACCGGGGAGCTGTTTTTT
cdr3_aa: CASSQQGGVTGELFF

clone_size: NA
v_call: TRBV4-3
d_call: TRBD2
j_call: TRBJ2-3
cdr3_nt: TGCGCCAGCAGCCCCGGGACTAGCCTCACAGATACGCAGTATTTT
cdr3_aa: CASSPGTSLTDTQYF

clone_size: NA
v_call: TRBV19
d_call: TRBD2
j_call: TRBJ2-7
cdr3_nt: TGTGCCAGTAGTTCGCAAAGCGGGAGAGTGGACGAGCAGTACTTC
cdr3_aa: CASSSQSGRVDEQYF

clone_size: NA
v_call: TRBV7-9
d_call: TRBD1
j_call: TRBJ1-2
cdr3_nt: TGTGCCAGCAGCTCGACCGACAGGGGGGAAGGCTATGGCTACACCTTC
cdr3_aa: CASSSTDRGEGYGYTF

clone_size: NA
v_call: TRBV4-3
d_call: TRBD2
j_call: TRBJ2-3
cdr3_nt: TGCGCCAGCAGCCAAGTTATAGCGGGGTCTAGCACAGATACGCAGTATTTT
cdr3_aa: CASSQVIAGSSTDTQYF

clone_size: once
v_call: TRBV11-2
d_call: TRBD1
j_call: TRBJ2-7
cdr3_nt: TGTGCCAGCAGGTCGATAAGGGGGCGCGGCTCCTACGAGCAGTACTTC
cdr3_aa: CASRSIRGRGSYEQYF

clone_size: NA
v_call: TRBV2
d_call: NA
j_call: TRBJ1-1
cdr3_nt: TGTGCCAGCAGTCCTCAGGGGTACACTGAAGCTTTCTTT
cdr3_aa: CASSPQGYTEAFF

clone_size: NA
v_call: TRBV19
d_call: TRBD1
j_call: TRBJ2-7
cdr3_nt: TGTGCCAGTACACAAGGCGGGACAGGGTCCTACGAGCAGTACTTC
cdr3_aa: CASTQGGTGSYEQYF

clone_size: NA
v_call: TRBV7-2
d_call: NA
j_call: TRBJ1-6
cdr3_nt: TGTGCCAGCAGCTTACGTCAGAATTCCCCCCTCCACTTT
cdr3_aa: CASSLRQNSPLHF

clone_size: NA
v_call: TRBV6-1
d_call: NA
j_call: TRBJ2-7
cdr3_nt: TGTGCCAGCAGTCGAATGGACAAGAGCTCCTACGAGCAGTACTTC
cdr3_aa: CASSRMDKSSYEQYF

clone_size: NA
v_call: TRBV27
d_call: NA
j_call: TRBJ1-6
cdr3_nt: TGTGCCAGCAGTTCCACCGGTAGTCCTAATTCACCCCTCCACTTT
cdr3_aa: CASSSTGSPNSPLHF

clone_size: NA
v_call: TRBV21-1
d_call: NA
j_call: TRBJ2-4
cdr3_nt: TGTGCCAGCAGCCCACCCGGAGCCAAAAACATTCAGTACTTC
cdr3_aa: CASSPPGAKNIQYF

clone_size: NA
v_call: TRBV18
d_call: TRBD1
j_call: TRBJ1-4
cdr3_nt: TGTGCCAGCTCACCGCAGGGGGCAAATGAAAAACTGTTTTTT
cdr3_aa: CASSPQGANEKLFF

clone_size: NA
v_call: TRBV18
d_call: TRBD1
j_call: TRBJ1-1
cdr3_nt: TGTGCCAGCTCACCGTTAACAGGGGGTGGGACTGAAGCTTTCTTT
cdr3_aa: CASSPLTGGGTEAFF

clone_size: NA
v_call: TRBV9
d_call: NA
j_call: TRBJ1-2
cdr3_nt: TGTGCCAGCAGTCCTATTACAGGGTTTTTCTACACCTTC
cdr3_aa: CASSPITGFFYTF

clone_size: NA
v_call: TRBV6-5
d_call: TRBD2
j_call: TRBJ2-7
cdr3_nt: TGTGCCAGCAGTTTAACTAGCGGGGGATACTACGAGCAGTACTTC
cdr3_aa: CASSLTSGGYYEQYF

clone_size: NA
v_call: TRBV28
d_call: NA
j_call: TRBJ2-7
cdr3_nt: TGTGCCAGCAGTCCCCTTACGACACCCTCCGAGCAGTACTTC
cdr3_aa: CASSPLTTPSEQYF

clone_size: once
v_call: TRBV6-6
d_call: NA
j_call: TRBJ2-7
cdr3_nt: TGTGCCAGCAGTTACTCGAGAGGGCACTCCTACGAGCAGTACTTC
cdr3_aa: CASSYSRGHSYEQYF

clone_size: NA
v_call: TRBV10-3
d_call: NA
j_call: TRBJ1-3
cdr3_nt: TGTGCCATCAGTGATCCCGACAGGTCTGGAAACACCATATATTTT
cdr3_aa: CAISDPDRSGNTIYF

clone_size: NA
v_call: TRBV10-3
d_call: TRBD2
j_call: TRBJ2-1
cdr3_nt: TGTGCCATCAGTCAATCAAAACCGGGACTAGCAAACAATGAGCAGTTCTTC
cdr3_aa: CAISQSKPGLANNEQFF

clone_size: NA
v_call: TRBV10-3
d_call: TRBD1
j_call: TRBJ2-1
cdr3_nt: TGTGCCATCAGTGAACGAGACAGGGGGGCCTATGAGCAGTTCTTC
cdr3_aa: CAISERDRGAYEQFF

clone_size: NA
v_call: TRBV6-1
d_call: NA
j_call: TRBJ1-1
cdr3_nt: TGTGCCAGCAATGGACAGTTGGGCACTGAAGCTTTCTTT
cdr3_aa: CASNGQLGTEAFF

clone_size: NA
v_call: TRBV7-9
d_call: TRBD2
j_call: TRBJ2-1
cdr3_nt: TGTGCCAGCAGCCATACGATCTGGACTAGCGGGTCGAATGAGCAGTTCTTC
cdr3_aa: CASSHTIWTSGSNEQFF

clone_size: few
v_call: TRBV2
d_call: TRBD1
j_call: TRBJ1-2
cdr3_nt: TGTGCCAGCAGGGGAACAGGGGAGTATGGCTACACCTTC
cdr3_aa: CASRGTGEYGYTF

clone_size: NA
v_call: TRBV7-9
d_call: NA
j_call: TRBJ2-7
cdr3_nt: TGTGCCAGCAGCTTGGCAGGGATCTACGAGCAGTACTTC
cdr3_aa: CASSLAGIYEQYF

clone_size: NA
v_call: TRBV19
d_call: NA
j_call: TRBJ2-6
cdr3_nt: TGTGCCAGTAGTATCCCCAGCTCTGGGGCCAACGTCCTGACTTTC
cdr3_aa: CASSIPSSGANVLTF

clone_size: NA
v_call: TRBV5-1
d_call: NA
j_call: TRBJ2-3
cdr3_nt: TGCGCCAGTACAAACCCGGGGGGCCTAAGATTGACGCAGTATTTT
cdr3_aa: CASTNPGGLRLTQYF

clone_size: NA
v_call: TRBV5-6
d_call: TRBD2
j_call: TRBJ2-2
cdr3_nt: TGTGCCAGCAGCGGCCTCGGGACTAGCGGATTGGGCGGGGAGCTGTTTTTT
cdr3_aa: CASSGLGTSGLGGELFF

clone_size: NA
v_call: TRBV5-1
d_call: NA
j_call: TRBJ2-2
cdr3_nt: TGCGCCAGCAGGGGCAGTCCGAACACCGGGGAGCTGTTTTTT
cdr3_aa: CASRGSPNTGELFF

clone_size: NA
v_call: TRBV5-4
d_call: NA
j_call: TRBJ2-7
cdr3_nt: TGTGCCAGCAGCTACCCCGGAGGGCCCTACGAGCAGTACTTC
cdr3_aa: CASSYPGGPYEQYF

clone_size: once
v_call: TRBV7-8
d_call: NA
j_call: TRBJ2-3
cdr3_nt: TGTGCCAGCAGCTTATTAGAGTTATCGTTACGTAGCACAGATACGCAGTATTTT
cdr3_aa: CASSLLELSLRSTDTQYF

clone_size: NA
v_call: TRBV6-5
d_call: NA
j_call: TRBJ2-5
cdr3_nt: TGTGCCAGCAGTTACCGGGGGTATGAGACCCAGTACTTC
cdr3_aa: CASSYRGYETQYF

clone_size: NA
v_call: TRBV30
d_call: NA
j_call: TRBJ2-3
cdr3_nt: TGTGCCCGTAGCGGCACAGATACGCAGTATTTT
cdr3_aa: CARSGTDTQYF

clone_size: NA
v_call: TRBV20-1
d_call: NA
j_call: TRBJ2-1
cdr3_nt: TGCAGTGCTAGTCCTCGCAGTGAGCAGTTCTTC
cdr3_aa: CSASPRSEQFF

clone_size: NA
v_call: TRBV9
d_call: NA
j_call: TRBJ2-7
cdr3_nt: TGTGCCAGCAGCGTAGAGGAGGGGGCATTCCGCGAGCAGTACTTC
cdr3_aa: CASSVEEGAFREQYF